What follows is one T cell receptor (beta chain) and its context. This record belongs to a study of shared T cell receptors in the human thymus. Sequencing was performed with immunoSEQ multiplex PCR; in TCRdb, only in-frame clones are kept and a portion is missing. The sample gives 550,000 to 800,000 clones, 80% to 90% of which show up once; 0.0095% to 0.013% is in the top ten. There are 18 residues in the CDR3. Germline V gene lookup returns CDR1 MGHRA and CDR2 YSYEKL. V gave up 0 bases and J gave up 10 bases; unmatched junction bases: 17. These data also formed part of another study, on human thymus T cells.

The sample comprised thymocytes. The gene calls are TRBV4-1 and TRBJ1-4; TRBD1 matches at 7 bases. The clonotype originates from a girl in the first two years of life with a congenital heart defect. In DNA, the CDR3 is TGCGCCAGCAGCCAAGAAGGGGGGTGGGGGGTCCAGGGGGGAAAACTGTTTTTT. Translating it yields CASSQEGGWGVQGGKLFF.